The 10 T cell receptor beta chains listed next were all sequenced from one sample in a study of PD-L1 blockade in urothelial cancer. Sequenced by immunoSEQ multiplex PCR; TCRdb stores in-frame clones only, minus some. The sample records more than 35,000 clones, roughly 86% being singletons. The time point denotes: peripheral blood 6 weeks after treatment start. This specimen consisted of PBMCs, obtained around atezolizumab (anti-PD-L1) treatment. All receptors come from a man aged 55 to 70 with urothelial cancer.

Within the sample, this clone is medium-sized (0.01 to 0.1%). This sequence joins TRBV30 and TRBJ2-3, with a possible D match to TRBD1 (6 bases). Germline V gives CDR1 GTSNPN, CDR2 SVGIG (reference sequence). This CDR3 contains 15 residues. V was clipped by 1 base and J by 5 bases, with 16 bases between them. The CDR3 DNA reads TGTGCCTGGAGTGCGACAGGCCGCGAGGGAGATACGCAGTATTTT. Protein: CAWSATGREGDTQYF.

The CDR3 sequence: CASSQDREKLFF. CDR3 nucleotides: TGCGCCAGCAGCCAAGATCGGGAAAAACTGTTTTTT. The genes are TRBV4-1 and TRBJ1-4; D unclear. The CDR3 runs to 12 residues. V lost 0 bases to trimming and J lost 8 bases, with 4 bases between them. Germline V gives CDR1 MGHRA, CDR2 YSYEKL.

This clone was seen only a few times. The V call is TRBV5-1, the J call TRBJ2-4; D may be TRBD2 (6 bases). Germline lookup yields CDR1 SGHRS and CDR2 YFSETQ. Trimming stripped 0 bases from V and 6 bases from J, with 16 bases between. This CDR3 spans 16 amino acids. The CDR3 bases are TGCGCCAGCAGCTTGGGGGTGTCCGCGGGGCCAAACATTCAGTACTTC. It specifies CASSLGVSAGPNIQYF.

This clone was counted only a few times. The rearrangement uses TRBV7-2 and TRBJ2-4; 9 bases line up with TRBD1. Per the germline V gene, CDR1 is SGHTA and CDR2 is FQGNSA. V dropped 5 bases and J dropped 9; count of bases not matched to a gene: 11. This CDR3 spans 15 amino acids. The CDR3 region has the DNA TGTGCCAGCAGCCGGGACAGGGCCTTGGAGGGCATTCAGTACTTC. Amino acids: CASSRDRALEGIQYF.

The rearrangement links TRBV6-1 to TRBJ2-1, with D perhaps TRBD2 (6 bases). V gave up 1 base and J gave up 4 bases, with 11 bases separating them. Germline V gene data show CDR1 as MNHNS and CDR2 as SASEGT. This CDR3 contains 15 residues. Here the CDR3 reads CASSEEVGRYNEQFF. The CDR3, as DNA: TGTGCCAGCAGTGAAGAGGTAGGGAGGTACAATGAGCAGTTCTTC.

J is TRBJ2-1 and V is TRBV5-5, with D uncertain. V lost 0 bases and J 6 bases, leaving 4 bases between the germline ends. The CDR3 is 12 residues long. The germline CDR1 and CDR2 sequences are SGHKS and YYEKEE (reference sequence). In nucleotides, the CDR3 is TGTGCCAGCAGCTTGGATCTCAATGAGCAGTTCTTC. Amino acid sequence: CASSLDLNEQFF.

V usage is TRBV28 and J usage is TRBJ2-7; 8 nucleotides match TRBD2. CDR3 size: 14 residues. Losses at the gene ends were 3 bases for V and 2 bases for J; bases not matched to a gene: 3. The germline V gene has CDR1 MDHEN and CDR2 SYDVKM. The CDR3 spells CASSFPGGAYEQYF. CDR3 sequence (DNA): TGTGCCAGCAGTTTCCCGGGGGGGGCCTACGAGCAGTACTTC.

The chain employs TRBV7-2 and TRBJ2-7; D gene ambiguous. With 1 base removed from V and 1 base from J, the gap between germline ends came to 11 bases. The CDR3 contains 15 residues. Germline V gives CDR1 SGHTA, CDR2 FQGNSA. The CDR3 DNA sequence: TGTGCCAGCAGCTTAGGTTACAGTCAATCCTACGAGCAGTACTTC. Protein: CASSLGYSQSYEQYF.

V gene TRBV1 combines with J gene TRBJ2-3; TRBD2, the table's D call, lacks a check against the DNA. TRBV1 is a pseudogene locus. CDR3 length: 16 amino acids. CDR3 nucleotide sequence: TGCACCAGCACTCTAACGGCGGGAGATTTTTCAGATACGCAGTATTTT. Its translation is CTSTLTAGDFSDTQYF.

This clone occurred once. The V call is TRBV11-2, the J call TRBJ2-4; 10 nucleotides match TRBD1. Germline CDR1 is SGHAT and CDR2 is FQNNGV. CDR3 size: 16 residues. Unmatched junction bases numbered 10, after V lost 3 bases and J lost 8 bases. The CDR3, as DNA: TGTGCCAGCAGCTTCACGCCGGGACAGGGGAAGTACATTCAGTACTTC. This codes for CASSFTPGQGKYIQYF.